This TCR beta chain was sequenced for a study of blood T cell repertoires in COVID-19. Study information: Italy, Spain and the United States were the sources of the convalescent and acute COVID-19 samples.

In the study's own analysis: Nucleated cell number was recorded as an estimate derived from reference gene primer amplification. Sequenced by immunoSEQ multiplex PCR; TCRdb stores in-frame clones only, minus some. The V and J calls and clone size are taken from that table; D and trimming were inferred from the DNA. The profile shows 45,000 to 55,000 clones, around 90% of them singletons. The CDR3 is 18 residues long. Germline V lookup: CDR1 MRHNA, CDR2 SNTAGT. Deletions cut 0 bases from V and 4 bases from J, with 18 bases between. This sequence was found in a human donor in a cohort sampled during active COVID-19. The rearrangement joins TRBV6-4 to TRBJ2-2; D gene uncertain. The sequenced material came from peripheral blood. DNA for the CDR3: TGTGCCAGCAGTGACTCGATTAAGGCCAGGCGTACCACCGGGGAGCTGTTTTTT. Translated: CASSDSIKARRTTGELFF.